A single sample is the source of the 7 T cell receptor beta chains below, sequenced in a study of T-cell reconstitution after alpha-beta-depleted transplantation in children. Researchers prepared the TCRbeta library using unique molecular identifiers, the study reports. TCRdb re-analysed the PCR reads in MiXCR, keeping a single row per CDR3 protein. The table records about a million distinct CDR3 sequences, about 29% of them present only once. The sample was PBMCs, mostly from graft donor cells, taken 360 days after TCRalphabeta/CD19-depleted stem cell transplant. These receptors came from a boy under two years old who had a stem cell transplant for SCID, so the T cells may come from the graft donor.

This clonotype showed up just a few times. V is TRBV6-5 and J is TRBJ2-2; the D is unclear. CDR1 and CDR2 from the germline V gene are MNHEY and SVGAGI. This CDR3 has 12 amino acids. Trimming removed 8 bases from V and 1 base from J, with 5 bases in between. The CDR3 DNA reads TGTGCCAGCGTCGGGAACACCGGGGAGCTGTTTTTT. As protein: CASVGNTGELFF.

The chain links TRBV4-3 to TRBJ2-1; perhaps TRBD1 as D (5 bases). The V gene's germline CDR1 is LGHNA and CDR2 YSLEER. The CDR3 is made up of 13 amino acids. V was clipped by 4 bases and J by 6 bases, with 10 bases between them. CDR3 coding DNA: TGCGCCAGCAGCCTATACAGGCGCAATGAGCAGTTCTTC. Protein product: CASSLYRRNEQFF.

This clonotype was seen a handful of times. The rearrangement joins TRBV20-1 to TRBJ2-2, with 12 bases aligning to TRBD2. This CDR3 is built from 15 residues. V trimming: 5 bases; J trimming: 1 base; junction bases outside the gene matches: 2. Germline-derived CDR1 and CDR2 are DFQATT and SNEGSKA (reference sequence). The chain's CDR3 is CSAPGLAGNTGELFF. DNA for the CDR3: TGCAGTGCTCCGGGACTAGCGGGGAACACCGGGGAGCTGTTTTTT.

The V call is TRBV24-1, the J call TRBJ1-6; weak D call: TRBD1 (6 bases). From germline, CDR1 is KGHDR and CDR2 SFDVKD. This CDR3 is 16 amino acids long. Trimming cost V 5 bases and J 10 bases, with 20 bases left between them. The CDR3: CATSGMKGRGSSPLHF. The CDR3 DNA follows: TGTGCCACCAGTGGAATGAAGGGCAGGGGTTCCTCACCCCTCCACTTT.

There are a few counts of this clonotype. J is TRBJ2-3 and V is TRBV7-8, with TRBD2 identical over 9 bases. CDR1 is SGHVS, CDR2 FQNEAQ, per germline. This CDR3 has 15 amino acids. J lost 3 bases, V lost 4 bases, and 5 bases had no gene match. The CDR3 loop reads CASSSSGLATDTQYF. The CDR3 DNA follows: TGTGCCAGCAGCTCAAGCGGACTAGCGACAGATACGCAGTATTTT.

The rearrangement uses TRBV18 and TRBJ2-7; a possible D gene is TRBD1 (5 bases). With 6 bases removed from V and 2 bases from J, the gap between germline ends came to 14 bases. The CDR3 runs to 14 residues. CDR1 KGHSH and CDR2 LQKENI come from the germline V gene. CDR3 bases: TGTGCCAGCTCCCCTTTGGCAGGGACCTACGAGCAGTACTTC. Translating gives CASSPLAGTYEQYF.

The chain links TRBV12-3 or TRBV12-4 to TRBJ2-1; perhaps D is TRBD1 or TRBD2 (5 bases each). CDR3 length equals 13 residues. Trimming pared 4 bases from V and 15 bases from J, leaving 19 bases between. CDR3 sequence (DNA): TGTGCCAGCAGTTCGAACATACCGGGACCGTGGTTCTTC. Translated, it gives CASSSNIPGPWFF.